This T cell receptor beta chain was profiled in a study of blood T cell repertoires in COVID-19. Across the whole study: Sites across the United States, Italy and Spain contributed samples from acute and convalescent COVID-19. T cells, B-cell-depleted T cells, or PBMCs supplied cDNA or gDNA.

Study processing details: Amplification of reference gene primers provided the estimated nucleated cell counts. Profiling relied on immunoSEQ multiplex PCR, and the TCRdb table lists in-frame clones only, not all of them. Clone size and V and J calls were adopted from that table, with D and trimming inferred from the DNA. Among fewer than 120,000 clones listed, roughly 76% were seen once. The length of the CDR3 is 16 residues. The sequenced sample was peripheral blood. The chain joins TRBV21-1 to TRBJ1-2. TRBV21-1 represents a pseudogene. The clonotype comes from a woman aged 60 to 75 with acute or convalescent COVID-19. The CDR3 sequence is CASSNLTDPPKLGYTF. The CDR3 DNA is TGTGCCAGCAGCAACCTTACCGATCCACCCAAGCTAGGCTACACCTTC.